These T cell receptor beta chains were read from a single sample in a study of T cell repertoires in cytomegalovirus infection. TCRdb fed the reads into MiXCR, producing one record per CDR3 protein. The sample carries 750,000 to 950,000 distinct CDR3 sequences, under 35% recorded once. Their specific antigens are unknown. The material was cultured CD8+ T cells from PBMCs, obtained from culture after CMV antigen stimulation. These receptors were collected from a human donor in good health (CMV status not recorded). Some clones in this sample may be carry-over from other donors' samples. Each CDR3 is given with its conserved first and last residue. A D gene is named only where the DNA matches it firmly. Clone size is given for some rows only: seen once, a few or many times, or a class if the clone is expanded.

TGTGCCAGCAGCCAATTCGGCAGGGGCCCCAACACTGAAGCTTTCTTT CASSQFGRGPNTEAFF . TRBJ1-1 . TRBV6-6
TGTGCCAGCAGCTCAGGGGAACTGCGGACCCTAGCGGATACGCAGTATTTT CASSSGELRTLADTQYF . TRBJ2-3 . TRBV7-3
TGTGCCAGCAGCGGGACAGGCGGTGGCTACACCTTC CASSGTGGGYTF TRBD1 TRBJ1-2 . TRBV5-4
TGTGCCAGCAGTTCCCGGGGGGGGAAGACTGAAGCTTTCTTT CASSSRGGKTEAFF . TRBJ1-1 few TRBV28
TGCAGTGCTAGAGATACCGTCCCCTCCCAGGGCCACTCCTACGAGCAGTACTTC CSARDTVPSQGHSYEQYF . TRBJ2-7 . TRBV20-1
TGTGCCAGCAGTAAGGACAGGGTCGACCATTCTTCAGAGACCCAGTACTTC CASSKDRVDHSSETQYF TRBD1 TRBJ2-5 few TRBV6-8
TGTGCCAGCAGCATAGGGGCGGGGGCCCAAGAAAAACTGTTTTTT CASSIGAGAQEKLFF . TRBJ1-4 . TRBV6-6
TGCAGTGCTAGAGATCCGGCTAGCGGGGGGCAGAGGGAGACCCAGTACTTC CSARDPASGGQRETQYF TRBD2 TRBJ2-5 . TRBV20-1
TGTGCCAGCAGCCCCCCCAGCGGGGATGAGCAGTTCTTC CASSPPSGDEQFF TRBD2 TRBJ2-1 many TRBV7-2
TGTGCCAGCAGTTACTCGACTTTCCAAATTAATTCACCCCTCCACTTT CASSYSTFQINSPLHF . TRBJ1-6 . TRBV6-6
TGTGCCAGCAGCGTCAGGGAGGGACCAAACACTGAAGCTTTCTTT CASSVREGPNTEAFF . TRBJ1-1 few TRBV7-2
TGTGCCAGCAGATTGGGACAGGGGGGTTCCTACAATGACCAGTTCTTT CASRLGQGGSYNDQFF TRBD1 TRBJ2-1 . TRBV7-9
TGCAGTGCTAGGCCCGACCCGGGACAGGGGAGTAGCACAGATACGCAGTATTTT CSARPDPGQGSSTDTQYF TRBD1 TRBJ2-3 . TRBV20-1
TGTGCCAGCAGCGGTGACATTTATTCTATTGAAGCTTTCTTT CASSGDIYSIEAFF . TRBJ1-1 . TRBV7-6
TGTGCCAGCAGCTTACTCGGGCCGGGGTCGGTCACCGGGGAGCTGTTTTTT CASSLLGPGSVTGELFF . TRBJ2-2 few TRBV6-6
TGTGCCAGCAGTACACTCGTGCTGGAAGCCGATGAGCAGTTCTTC CASSTLVLEADEQFF . TRBJ2-1 many TRBV7-2
TGTGCCAGCAGCTCAGAACTACGTTCGGGACAGGCAAACAATGAGCAGTTCTTC CASSSELRSGQANNEQFF TRBD1 TRBJ2-1 many TRBV7-6
TGTGCCAGCAGTTCCCGGACAGGCGACAGCCACAATGAGCAGTTCTTC CASSSRTGDSHNEQFF TRBD1 TRBJ2-1 few TRBV28
TGCAGTGCCACCAAGTACGGTTACCTCTTTGGGCAGTACTTC CSATKYGYLFGQYF . TRBJ2-7 . TRBV20-1
TGTGCCAGCAGGCCGGACAGGAATGAGCATGGCTACACCTTC CASRPDRNEHGYTF TRBD1 TRBJ1-2 . TRBV12-3/TRBV12-4
TGCAGTGCCCTCCCCCCTCGGGACAGGGGGCCCACAGATACGCAGTATTTT CSALPPRDRGPTDTQYF TRBD1 TRBJ2-3 . TRBV20-1
TGTGCCATCAGTGGAGGACCCGAACTAGCGCCCCGATACAAAGAGACCCAGTACTTC CAISGGPELAPRYKETQYF TRBD2 TRBJ2-5 . TRBV10-3
TGCGCCAGCAGCCTTAGCCGGGACAGGACCTACGAGCAGTACTTC CASSLSRDRTYEQYF TRBD1 TRBJ2-7 few TRBV4-1
TGCGCCAGCAGCCAAGACGGCCCCACAGGGACCCCTACCTACAATGAGCAGTTCTTC CASSQDGPTGTPTYNEQFF . TRBJ2-1 . TRBV4-3
TGTGCCAGCAGCCCGGTGGGGACAGTGAATGAAAAACTGTTTTTT CASSPVGTVNEKLFF TRBD1 TRBJ1-4 few TRBV12-3/TRBV12-4
TGTGCCAGCAGAAGGGACAGCTACGAGCAGTACTTC CASRRDSYEQYF TRBD1 TRBJ2-7 . TRBV11-2
TGTGCCAGCAGCCGGGCCCCCGGCGCTGTTAACTATGGCTACACCTTC CASSRAPGAVNYGYTF . TRBJ1-2 . TRBV5-4
TGTGCTAGTGGTGGGTACAGTTGGGGGTCCAAAAACATTCAGTACTTC CASGGYSWGSKNIQYF . TRBJ2-4 . TRBV12-5
TGTGCCAGCAGGGTCAAGGTCGGGGAGCTGTTTTTT CASRVKVGELFF . TRBJ2-2 few TRBV6-5
TGTGCCACCAGCAGAGATCAAGGGCTTGGGCAGCCCCGGCATTTT CATSRDQGLGQPRHF . TRBJ1-5 . TRBV15
TGTGCCAGTCGATTAGGGGGCCAGCAGCAGCCCCAGCATTTT CASRLGGQQQPQHF TRBD1 TRBJ1-5 few TRBV27
TGTGCCAGCAGCCCTAACGGGGGGATAGGCTACACCTTC CASSPNGGIGYTF . TRBJ1-2 few TRBV27
TGTGCCAGCAGCCCCTCGGTGAGCACAGATACGCAGTATTTT CASSPSVSTDTQYF . TRBJ2-3 once TRBV27
TGTGCCAGCAGCCACGTGGTGGGCATGAACACTGAAGCTTTCTTT CASSHVVGMNTEAFF . TRBJ1-1 few TRBV7-9
TGTGCCAGCAGCTCCGGTGACAAGTACACTGAAGCTTTCTTT CASSSGDKYTEAFF . TRBJ1-1 many TRBV7-6
TGCAGCGTTGTGGGAGGAATCTCCTACGAGCAGTACTTC CSVVGGISYEQYF . TRBJ2-7 . TRBV29-1
TGTGCTAGTGGTTTGGTAAGGGGGGCGGATAGCAATCAGCCCCAGCATTTT CASGLVRGADSNQPQHF . TRBJ1-5 . TRBV12-5
TGTGCCAGCAGCTCACAGAAGAACACTGAAGCTTTCTTT CASSSQKNTEAFF . TRBJ1-1 . TRBV7-9
TGTGCCAGCAGCCTGAGAGCGGGGGGCTCCTACAATGAGCAGTTCTTC CASSLRAGGSYNEQFF TRBD2 TRBJ2-1 . TRBV13
TGTGCCAGCAGCGGGGTCAGGGACTATAATTCACCCCTCCACTTT CASSGVRDYNSPLHF . TRBJ1-6 few TRBV7-9
TGTGCCAGCCCCCCCAGGCAGGGGTTTTACAATGAGCAGTTCTTC CASPPRQGFYNEQFF . TRBJ2-1 few TRBV7-6
TGCGCCAGCAGCCAAGAAGTCTGGCGGGGGGGAACCCATGAGCAGTTCTTC CASSQEVWRGGTHEQFF TRBD2 TRBJ2-1 few TRBV4-1
TGTGCCAGCAGCTTTGACGTGGCCTCCTACAATGAGCAGTTCTTC CASSFDVASYNEQFF . TRBJ2-1 . TRBV5-6
TGTGCCAGCCAGCCGGGACAGGGAATGGTTCACACTGAAGCTTTCTTT CASQPGQGMVHTEAFF TRBD1 TRBJ1-1 few TRBV19
TGCGCCAGCAGCCAAGTCTTGGTAGACACTGAAGCTTTCTTT CASSQVLVDTEAFF . TRBJ1-1 few TRBV4-1
TGTGCCAGCAGTTACGGCGCGGTCGGGACAAATCAGCCCCAGCATTTT CASSYGAVGTNQPQHF . TRBJ1-5 . TRBV6-2/TRBV6-3